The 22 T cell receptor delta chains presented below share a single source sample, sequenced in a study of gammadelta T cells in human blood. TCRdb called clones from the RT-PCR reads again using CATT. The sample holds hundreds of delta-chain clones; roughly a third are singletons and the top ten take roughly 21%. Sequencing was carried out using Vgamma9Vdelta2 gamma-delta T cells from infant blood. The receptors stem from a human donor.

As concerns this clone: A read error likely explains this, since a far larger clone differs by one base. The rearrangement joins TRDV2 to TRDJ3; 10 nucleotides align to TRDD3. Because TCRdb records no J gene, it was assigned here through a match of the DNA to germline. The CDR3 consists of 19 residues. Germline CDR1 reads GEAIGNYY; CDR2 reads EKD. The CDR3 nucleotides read TGTGCCAGTGACACGGGGGGATACGCGCTCTCCTGGGACACCCGACAGATGTTTTTC. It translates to CASDTGGYALSWDTRQMFF.

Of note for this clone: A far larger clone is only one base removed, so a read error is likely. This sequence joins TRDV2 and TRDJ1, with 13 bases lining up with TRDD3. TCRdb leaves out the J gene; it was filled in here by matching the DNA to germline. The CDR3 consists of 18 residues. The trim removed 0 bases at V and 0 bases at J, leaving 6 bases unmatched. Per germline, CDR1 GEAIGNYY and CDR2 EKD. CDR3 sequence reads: CACDTITGGYADTDKLIF. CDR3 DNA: TGTGCCTGTGACACCATAACTGGGGGATACGCGGACACCGATAAACTCATCTTT.

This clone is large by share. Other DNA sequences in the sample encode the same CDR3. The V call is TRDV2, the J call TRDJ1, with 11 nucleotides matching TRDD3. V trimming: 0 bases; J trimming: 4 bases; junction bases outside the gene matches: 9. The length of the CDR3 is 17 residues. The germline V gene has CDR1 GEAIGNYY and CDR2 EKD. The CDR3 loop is CACDTVYWGIEGDKLIF. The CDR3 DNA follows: TGTGCCTGTGACACCGTGTACTGGGGGATAGAAGGCGATAAACTCATCTTT.

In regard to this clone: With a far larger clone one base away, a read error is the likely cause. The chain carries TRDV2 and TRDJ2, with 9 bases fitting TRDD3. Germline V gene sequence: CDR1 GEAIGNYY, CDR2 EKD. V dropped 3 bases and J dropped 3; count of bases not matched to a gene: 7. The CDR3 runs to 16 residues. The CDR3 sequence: CACDVLGEAVTAQLFF. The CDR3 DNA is TGTGCCTGTGACGTACTGGGGGAAGCTGTGACAGCACAACTCTTCTTT.

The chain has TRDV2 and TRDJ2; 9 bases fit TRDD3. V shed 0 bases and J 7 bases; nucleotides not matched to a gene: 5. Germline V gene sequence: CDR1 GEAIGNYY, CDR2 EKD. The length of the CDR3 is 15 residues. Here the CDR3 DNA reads TGTGCCTGTGACACCTGGGGGATATATGGAGCACAACTCTTCTTT. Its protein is CACDTWGIYGAQLFF.

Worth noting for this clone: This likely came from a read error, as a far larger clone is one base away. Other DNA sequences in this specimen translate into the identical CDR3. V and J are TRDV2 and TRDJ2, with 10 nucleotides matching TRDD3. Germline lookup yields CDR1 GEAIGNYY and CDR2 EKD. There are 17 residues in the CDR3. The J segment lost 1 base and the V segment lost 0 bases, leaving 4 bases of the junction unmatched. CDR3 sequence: CACDTVGGYGLTAQLFF. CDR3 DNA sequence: TGTGCCTGTGACACCGTGGGGGGATACGGTTTGACAGCACAACTCTTCTTT.

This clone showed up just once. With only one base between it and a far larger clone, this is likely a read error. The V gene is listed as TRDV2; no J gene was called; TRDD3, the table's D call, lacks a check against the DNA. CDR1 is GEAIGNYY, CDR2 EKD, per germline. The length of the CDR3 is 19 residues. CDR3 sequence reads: CACDTGGYALSWDTRQRFF. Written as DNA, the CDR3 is TGTGCCTGTGACACGGGGGGATACGCGCTCTCCTGGGACACCCGACAGAGGTTTTTC.

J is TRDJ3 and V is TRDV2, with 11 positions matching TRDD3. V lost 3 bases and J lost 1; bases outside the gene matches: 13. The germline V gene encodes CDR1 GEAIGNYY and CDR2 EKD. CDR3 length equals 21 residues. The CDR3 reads CACDPLLGDMHGSWDTRQMFF. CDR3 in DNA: TGTGCCTGTGACCCTTTACTGGGGGATATGCATGGTTCCTGGGACACCCGACAGATGTTTTTC.

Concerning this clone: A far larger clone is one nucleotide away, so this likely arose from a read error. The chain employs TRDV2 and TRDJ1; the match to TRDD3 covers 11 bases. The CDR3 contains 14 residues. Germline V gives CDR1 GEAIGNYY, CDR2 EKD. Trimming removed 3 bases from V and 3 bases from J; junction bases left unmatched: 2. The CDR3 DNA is TGTGCCTGTGACCCCTGGGGGATACCCGATAAACTCATCTTT. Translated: CACDPWGIPDKLIF.

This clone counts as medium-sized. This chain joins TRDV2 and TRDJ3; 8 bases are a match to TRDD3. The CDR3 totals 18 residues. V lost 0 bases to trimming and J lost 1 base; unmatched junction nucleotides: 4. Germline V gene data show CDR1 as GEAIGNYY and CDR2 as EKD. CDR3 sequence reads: CACDTGGYWSWDTRQMFF. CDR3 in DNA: TGTGCCTGTGACACCGGGGGATATTGGTCCTGGGACACCCGACAGATGTTTTTC.

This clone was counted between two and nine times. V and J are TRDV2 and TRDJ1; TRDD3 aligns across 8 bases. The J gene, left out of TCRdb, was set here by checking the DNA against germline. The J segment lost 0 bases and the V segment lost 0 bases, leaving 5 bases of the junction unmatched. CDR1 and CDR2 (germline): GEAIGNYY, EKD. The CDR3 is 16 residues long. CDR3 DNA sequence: TGTGCCTGTGACACCATTGGGGATACTTACACCGATAAACTCATCTTT. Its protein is CACDTIGDTYTDKLIF.

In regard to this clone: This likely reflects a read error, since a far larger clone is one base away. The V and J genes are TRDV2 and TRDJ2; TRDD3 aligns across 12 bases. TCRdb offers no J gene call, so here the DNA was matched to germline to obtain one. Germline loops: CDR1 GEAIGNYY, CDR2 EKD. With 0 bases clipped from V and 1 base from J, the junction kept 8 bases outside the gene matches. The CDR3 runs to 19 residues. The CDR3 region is CACDTVLLGDTSLTAQLFF. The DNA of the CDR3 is TGTGCCTGTGACACCGTCTTACTGGGGGATACTAGTTTGACAGCACAACTCTTCTTT.

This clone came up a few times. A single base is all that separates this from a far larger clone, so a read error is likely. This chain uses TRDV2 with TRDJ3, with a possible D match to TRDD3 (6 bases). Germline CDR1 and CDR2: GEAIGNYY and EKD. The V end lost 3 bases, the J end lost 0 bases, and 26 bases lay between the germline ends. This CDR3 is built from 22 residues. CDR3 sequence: CACDPLRWGSSRSSWDTRQMFF. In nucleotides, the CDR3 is TGTGCCTGTGACCCCTTAAGGTGGGGGTCGAGCCGGAGCTCCTGGGACACCCGACAGATGTTTTTC.

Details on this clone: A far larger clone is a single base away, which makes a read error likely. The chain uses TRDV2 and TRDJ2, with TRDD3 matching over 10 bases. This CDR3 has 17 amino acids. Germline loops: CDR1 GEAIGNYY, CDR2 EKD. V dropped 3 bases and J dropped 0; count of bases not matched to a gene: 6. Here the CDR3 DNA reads TGTGCCTGTGACGAACTGGGGGATGCCTCTTTGACAGCACAACTCTTCTTT. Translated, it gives CACDELGDASLTAQLFF.

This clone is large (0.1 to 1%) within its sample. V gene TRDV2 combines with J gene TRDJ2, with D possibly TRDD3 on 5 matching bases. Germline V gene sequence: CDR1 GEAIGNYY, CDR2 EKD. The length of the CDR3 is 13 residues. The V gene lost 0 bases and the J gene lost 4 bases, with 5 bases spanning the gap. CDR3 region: CACDTWGTAQLFF. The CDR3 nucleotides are TGTGCCTGTGACACCTGGGGGACAGCACAACTCTTCTTT.

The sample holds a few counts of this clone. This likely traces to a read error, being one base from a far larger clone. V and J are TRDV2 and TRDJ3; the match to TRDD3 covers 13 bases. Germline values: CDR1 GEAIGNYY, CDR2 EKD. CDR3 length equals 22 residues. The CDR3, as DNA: TGTGCCTGTGACTCCCTCCGTACTGGGGGATACGCGGTATCCTGGGACACCCAACAGATGTTTTTC. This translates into CACDSLRTGGYAVSWDTQQMFF.

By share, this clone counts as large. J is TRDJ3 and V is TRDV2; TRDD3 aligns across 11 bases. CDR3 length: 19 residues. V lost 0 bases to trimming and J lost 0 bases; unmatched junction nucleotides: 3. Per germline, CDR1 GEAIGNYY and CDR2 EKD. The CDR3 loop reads CACDTVLGDSSWDTRQMFF. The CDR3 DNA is TGTGCCTGTGACACCGTACTGGGGGATAGCTCCTGGGACACCCGACAGATGTTTTTC.

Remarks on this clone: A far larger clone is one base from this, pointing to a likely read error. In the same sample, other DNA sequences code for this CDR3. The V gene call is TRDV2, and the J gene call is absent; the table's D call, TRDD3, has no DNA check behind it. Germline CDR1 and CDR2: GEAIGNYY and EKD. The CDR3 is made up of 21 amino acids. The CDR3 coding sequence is TGTGCCTGTGACACCGGTTTTACTGGGGGATACGCCTCCTGGGACACCCGACAGATGTTTTTT. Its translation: CACDTGFTGGYASWDTRQMFF.

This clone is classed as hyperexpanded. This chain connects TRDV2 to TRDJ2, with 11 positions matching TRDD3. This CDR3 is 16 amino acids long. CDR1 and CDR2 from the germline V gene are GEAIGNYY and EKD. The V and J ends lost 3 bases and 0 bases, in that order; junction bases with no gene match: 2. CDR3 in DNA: TGTGCCTGTGACGTACTGGGGGATACTTTGACAGCACAACTCTTCTTT. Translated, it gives CACDVLGDTLTAQLFF.

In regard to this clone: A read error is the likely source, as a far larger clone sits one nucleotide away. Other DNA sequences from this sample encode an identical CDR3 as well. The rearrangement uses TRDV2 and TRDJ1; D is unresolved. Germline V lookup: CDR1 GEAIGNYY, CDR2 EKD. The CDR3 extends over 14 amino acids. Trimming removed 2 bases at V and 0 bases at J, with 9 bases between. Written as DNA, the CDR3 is TGTGCCTGTGACAAGTTGGGAGACACCGATAAACTCATCTTT. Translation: CACDKLGDTDKLIF.

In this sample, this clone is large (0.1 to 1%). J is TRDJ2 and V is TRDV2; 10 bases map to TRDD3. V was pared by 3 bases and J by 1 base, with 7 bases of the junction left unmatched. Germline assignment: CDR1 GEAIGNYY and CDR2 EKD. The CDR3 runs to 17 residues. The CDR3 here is CACDFLLGDVLTAQLFF. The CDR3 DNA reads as TGTGCCTGTGACTTTTTACTGGGGGATGTTTTGACAGCACAACTCTTCTTT.

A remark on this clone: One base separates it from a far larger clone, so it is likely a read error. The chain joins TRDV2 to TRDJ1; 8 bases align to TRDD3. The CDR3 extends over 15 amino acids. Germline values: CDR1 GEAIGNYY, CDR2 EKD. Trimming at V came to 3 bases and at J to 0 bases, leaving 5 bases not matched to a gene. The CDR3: CACDSVLGDTDKLIF. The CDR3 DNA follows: TGTGCCTGTGACTCCGTACTGGGGGACACCGATAAACTCATCTTT.